The 10 T cell receptor beta chains below all came from one sample that was sequenced in a study of human T cells and chemical hapten exposure. TCRdb reanalysed the RACE reads using MiXCR and keeps one entry per CDR3 protein. This sample has some 90,000 distinct CDR3 sequences, with 8.5% found just once. Time point indicated: pre-sensitization, week 0. Described treatment: therapeutic diphenylcyclopropenone sensitization with weekly scalp DPC. The sequences come from whole blood, collected in connection with sensitization to the hapten diphenylcyclopropenone (DPC). These receptors were taken from a middle-aged man with alopecia areata. Some clones in this sample may be carry-over from other donors' samples.

This clonotype was seen repeatedly, ten times or more. The chain recombines TRBV11-2 with TRBJ2-4; D may be TRBD2 (6 bases). Trimming stripped 3 bases from V and 0 bases from J, with 21 bases between. This CDR3 is built from 19 residues. Germline CDR1 reads SGHAT; CDR2 reads FQNNGV. In DNA form, the CDR3 reads TGTGCCAGCAGCTTTTCCGATGGTTTTGGCGGGACAGCCAAAAACATTCAGTACTTC. Its protein product is CASSFSDGFGGTAKNIQYF.

The rearrangement links TRBV27 to TRBJ1-2; maybe TRBD1 (5 bases). The CDR3 sequence is 13 residues long. CDR1 and CDR2 from the germline V gene are MNHEY and SMNVEV (reference sequence). V dropped 5 bases and J dropped 9 bases, with 16 bases sitting between them. This chain's CDR3 is CASSPLQGTSYTF. CDR3 nucleotide sequence: TGTGCCAGCAGTCCACTGCAGGGAACGAGCTACACCTTC.

This clonotype occurred many times. The V gene is TRBV14, the J gene TRBJ2-7, with a weak D call TRBD2 (6 bases). The germline V and J ends were trimmed by 4 bases and 2 bases, with 18 bases remaining between them. CDR3 length equals 16 residues. In germline, CDR1 is SGHDN, CDR2 FVKESK. The CDR3 nucleotides read TGTGCCAGCAGCCCCTTCATTGGTAGCGGAACCTACGAGCAGTACTTC. Translating gives CASSPFIGSGTYEQYF.

This clonotype turned up a few times. CDR3 coding DNA: TGTGCCAGCAGCCACCTGAGGGGGACAGGGAGCTCCTACGAGCAGTACTTC. Translation gives CASSHLRGTGSSYEQYF. The chain has TRBV6-5 and TRBJ2-7; 9 positions agree with TRBD1. CDR1 is MNHEY, CDR2 SVGAGI, per germline. This CDR3 is built from 17 residues. Trimming removed 6 bases from V and 0 bases from J; junction bases left unmatched: 12.

The CDR3 spells CASSRDTKRTQYF. CDR3 sequence (DNA): TGTGCCAGCAGCCGGGACACCAAGAGAACCCAGTACTTC. This chain uses TRBV7-2 with TRBJ2-5; weak D call: TRBD1 (6 bases). The CDR3 sequence is 13 residues long. Germline V gives CDR1 SGHTA, CDR2 FQGNSA. Between the trimmed V and J ends, which lost 5 bases and 8 bases, there was a span of 15 bases.

The sample holds many counts of this clonotype. The chain couples TRBV12-3 or TRBV12-4 to TRBJ1-5; a possible D gene is TRBD1 (5 bases). The V end lost 1 base, the J end lost 3 bases, and 13 bases lay between the germline ends. This CDR3 is 16 amino acids long. Written as DNA, the CDR3 is TGTGCCAGCAGTTTAGGGGGGACGGGGTTCAATCAGCCCCAGCATTTT. Its translation: CASSLGGTGFNQPQHF.

This clonotype was counted ten times or more. This chain uses TRBV6-2 or TRBV6-3 with TRBJ2-1; D is tentatively TRBD1 or TRBD2 (6 bases each). Trimming cost V 5 bases and J 9 bases, with 17 bases left between them. The germline gives CDR1 MNHEY, CDR2 SVGEGT. CDR3 size: 14 residues. CDR3 protein: CASSLRGAFGEQFF. The CDR3 DNA sequence: TGTGCCAGCAGTCTTAGGGGGGCTTTCGGTGAGCAGTTCTTC.

This clonotype was counted at least ten times. V is TRBV27 and J is TRBJ1-5; the match to TRBD1 covers 10 bases. The germline CDR1 and CDR2 sequences are MNHEY and SMNVEV (reference sequence). V gave up 4 bases and J gave up 3 bases; unmatched junction bases: 9. The CDR3 is 17 amino acids. CDR3 sequence: CASSSIRQGANNQPQHF. DNA for the CDR3: TGTGCCAGCAGTTCAATCCGACAGGGGGCTAACAATCAGCCCCAGCATTTT.

The chain links TRBV6-2 or TRBV6-3 to TRBJ2-7; D possibly corresponds to TRBD2 (6 bases). The CDR3 has 14 residues. V was clipped by 5 bases and J by 8 bases, with 19 bases between them. Germline CDR1 is MNHEY and CDR2 is SVGEGT. This CDR3 is CASSDGPGLSKQYV. As DNA, the CDR3 is TGTGCCAGCAGTGACGGACCCGGACTAAGCAAGCAGTACGTC.

This clonotype has just a few counts. The V and J genes are TRBV4-3 and TRBJ2-1, with D maybe TRBD2 (5 bases). V shed 1 base and J shed 8 bases, with 18 bases lying between them. The CDR3 is made up of 16 amino acids. The germline gives CDR1 LGHNA, CDR2 YSLEER. CDR3: CASSQVGLAARDEQFF. DNA of the CDR3: TGCGCCAGCAGCCAAGTTGGCCTAGCAGCCCGTGATGAGCAGTTCTTC.